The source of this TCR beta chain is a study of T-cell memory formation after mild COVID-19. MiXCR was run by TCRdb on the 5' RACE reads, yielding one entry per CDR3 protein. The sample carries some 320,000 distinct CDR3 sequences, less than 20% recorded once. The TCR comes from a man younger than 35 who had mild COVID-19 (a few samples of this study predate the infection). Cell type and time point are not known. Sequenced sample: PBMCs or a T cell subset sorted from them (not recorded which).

CDR3: CASSQIKALNTEAFF. The CDR3 region has the DNA TGCGCCAGCAGCCAAATAAAGGCCTTGAACACTGAAGCTTTCTTT. The rearrangement joins TRBV4-3 to TRBJ1-1; no definite D call. V was cut by 2 bases and J by 0 bases, with 10 bases left in between. The germline V gene encodes CDR1 LGHNA and CDR2 YSLEER. CDR3 length: 15 amino acids.